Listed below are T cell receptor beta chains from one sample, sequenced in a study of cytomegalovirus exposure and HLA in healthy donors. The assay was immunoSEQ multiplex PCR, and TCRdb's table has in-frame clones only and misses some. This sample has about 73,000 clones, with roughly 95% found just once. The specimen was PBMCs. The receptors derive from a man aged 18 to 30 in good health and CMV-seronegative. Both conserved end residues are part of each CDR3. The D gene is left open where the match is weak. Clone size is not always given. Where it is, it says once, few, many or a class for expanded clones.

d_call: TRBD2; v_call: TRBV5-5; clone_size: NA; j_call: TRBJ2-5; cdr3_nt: TGTGCCAGCAGTTCATTATCAGGGACTAGCGGGGGAGAGACCCAGTACTTC; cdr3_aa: CASSSLSGTSGGETQYF
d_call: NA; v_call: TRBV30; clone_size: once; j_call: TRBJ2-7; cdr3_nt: TGTGCCGTGAGGGGGAGATCCTACGAGCAGTACTTC; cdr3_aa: CAVRGRSYEQYF
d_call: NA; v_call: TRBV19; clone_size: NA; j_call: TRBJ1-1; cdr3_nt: TGTGCCAGTAGTCCACAGGGTTGGAACACTGAAGCTTTCTTT; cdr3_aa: CASSPQGWNTEAFF
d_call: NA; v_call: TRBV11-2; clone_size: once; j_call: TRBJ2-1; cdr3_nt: TGTGCCAGCAGCGTCTCGGGGGTCAATGAGCAGTTCTTC; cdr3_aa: CASSVSGVNEQFF
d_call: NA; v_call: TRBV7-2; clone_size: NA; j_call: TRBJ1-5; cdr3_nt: TGTGCCAGCAGCCCTAGAGGGCAGGGCAATCAGCCCCAGCATTTT; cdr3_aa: CASSPRGQGNQPQHF
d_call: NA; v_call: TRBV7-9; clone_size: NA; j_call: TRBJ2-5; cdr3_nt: TGTGCCAGCAGCCAAGGCAGGGATAGGGAGACCCAGTACTTC; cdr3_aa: CASSQGRDRETQYF
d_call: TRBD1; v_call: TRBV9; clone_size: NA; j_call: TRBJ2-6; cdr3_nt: TGTGCCAGCAGCGTAGAAGGGGGCGCGGTCTCTGGGGCCAACGTCCTGACTTTC; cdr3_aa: CASSVEGGAVSGANVLTF
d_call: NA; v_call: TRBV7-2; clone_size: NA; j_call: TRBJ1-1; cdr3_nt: TGTGCCAGCAGCTTCGGGACATTGAACACTGAAGCTTTCTTT; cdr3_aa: CASSFGTLNTEAFF
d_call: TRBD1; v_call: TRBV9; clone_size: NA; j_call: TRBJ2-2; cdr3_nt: TGTGCCAGCAGCGTAGTGGCAGGGGGTACTACCGGGGAGCTGTTTTTT; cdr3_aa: CASSVVAGGTTGELFF
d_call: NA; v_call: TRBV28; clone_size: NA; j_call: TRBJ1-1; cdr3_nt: TGTGCCAGCAGTCTTCCCGGGGGTAGCCGCATGAACACTGAAGCTTTCTTT; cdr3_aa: CASSLPGGSRMNTEAFF
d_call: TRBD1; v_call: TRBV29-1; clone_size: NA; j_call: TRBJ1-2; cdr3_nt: TGCAGCGTTGAAGAGAGGGGACAGTCCTATGGCTACACCTTC; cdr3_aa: CSVEERGQSYGYTF
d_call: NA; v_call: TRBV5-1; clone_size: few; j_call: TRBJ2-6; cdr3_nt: TGCGCCAGCAGCTTCGGCGGAGCTGGGGCCAACGTCCTGACTTTC; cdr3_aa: CASSFGGAGANVLTF
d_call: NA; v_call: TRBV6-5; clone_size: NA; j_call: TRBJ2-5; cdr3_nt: TGTGCCAGCAAGGGAGCGGCACAAGAGACCCAGTACTTC; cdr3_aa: CASKGAAQETQYF
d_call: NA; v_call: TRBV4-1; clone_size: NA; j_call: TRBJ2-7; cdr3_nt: TGCGCCAGCAGCCAGGGAGTTAGCTACGAGCAGTACTTC; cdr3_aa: CASSQGVSYEQYF
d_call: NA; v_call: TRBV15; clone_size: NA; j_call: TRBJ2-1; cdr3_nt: TGTGCCACCAGCACCTATCTAGAAATGGTTGGCGGCTCCTACAATGAGCAGTTCTTC; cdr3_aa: CATSTYLEMVGGSYNEQFF
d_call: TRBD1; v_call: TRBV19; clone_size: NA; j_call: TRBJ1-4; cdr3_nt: TGTGCCAGTAGTATCAGGGGACAGGGCCACGGTGAAAAACTGTTTTTT; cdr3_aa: CASSIRGQGHGEKLFF
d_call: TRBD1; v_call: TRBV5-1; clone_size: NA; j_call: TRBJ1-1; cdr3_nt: TGCGCCAGCAGCCTCGGTGGACAGGGAGGATCTGAAGCTTTCTTT; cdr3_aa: CASSLGGQGGSEAFF
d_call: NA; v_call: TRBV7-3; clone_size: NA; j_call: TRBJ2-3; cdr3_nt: TGTGCCAGCAGCTTGGGCAGGGGGGCAGATACGCAGTATTTT; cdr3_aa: CASSLGRGADTQYF
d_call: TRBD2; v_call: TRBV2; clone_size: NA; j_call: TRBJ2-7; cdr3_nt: TGTGCCAGCAGTGAAGGACTAGCGGCCTACGAGCAGTACTTC; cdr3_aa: CASSEGLAAYEQYF
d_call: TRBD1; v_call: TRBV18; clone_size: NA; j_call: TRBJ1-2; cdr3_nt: TGTGCCAGCTCTCTAGACTCGGGACAGCCCTTCTATGGCTACACCTTC; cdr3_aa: CASSLDSGQPFYGYTF
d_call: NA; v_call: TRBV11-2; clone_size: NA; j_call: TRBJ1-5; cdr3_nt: TGTGCCAGCGGGGCAGGAGTCAATCAGCCCCAGCATTTT; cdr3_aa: CASGAGVNQPQHF
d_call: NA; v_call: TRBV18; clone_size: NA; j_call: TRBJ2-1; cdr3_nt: TGTGCCAGCTCACTTGACGGGGGTGCTTTGGGTGAGCAGTTCTTC; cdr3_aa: CASSLDGGALGEQFF
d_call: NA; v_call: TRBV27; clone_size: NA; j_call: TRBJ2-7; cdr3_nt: TGTGCCAGCAGTTTCGCCGTAGCCTACGAGCAGTACTTC; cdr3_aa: CASSFAVAYEQYF
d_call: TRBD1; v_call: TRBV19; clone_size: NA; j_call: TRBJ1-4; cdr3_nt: TGTGCCAGTACGCAGGGGGCTCTTAATGAAAAACTGTTTTTT; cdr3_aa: CASTQGALNEKLFF
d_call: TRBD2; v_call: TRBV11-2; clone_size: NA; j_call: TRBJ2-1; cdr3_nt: TGTGCCAGCAGCTTGACTAGCGGGGGGGCCCATGAGCAGTTCTTC; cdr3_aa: CASSLTSGGAHEQFF
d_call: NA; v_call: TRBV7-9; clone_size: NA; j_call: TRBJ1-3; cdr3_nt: TGTGCCAGCAGCCATCAGACAGACCTGCTCTCTGGAAACACCATATATTTT; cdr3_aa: CASSHQTDLLSGNTIYF
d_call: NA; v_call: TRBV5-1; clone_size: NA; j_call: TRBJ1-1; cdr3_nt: TGCGCCAGCAGCCTTACACGAAACACTGAAGCTTTCTTT; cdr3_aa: CASSLTRNTEAFF
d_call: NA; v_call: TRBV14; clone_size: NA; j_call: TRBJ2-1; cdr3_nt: TGTGCCAGCAGAACTGGACACCACTCCTACAATGAGCAGTTCTTC; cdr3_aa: CASRTGHHSYNEQFF
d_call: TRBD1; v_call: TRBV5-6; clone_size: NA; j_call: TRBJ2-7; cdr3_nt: TGTGCCAGCAGCCGTAGACAGGGGGCCCACTACGAGCAGTACTTC; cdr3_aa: CASSRRQGAHYEQYF
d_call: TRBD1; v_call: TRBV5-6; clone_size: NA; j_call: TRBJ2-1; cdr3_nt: TGTGCCAGCAGCGACCGGGACAGGGGAACCTACAATGAGCAGTTCTTC; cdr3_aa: CASSDRDRGTYNEQFF
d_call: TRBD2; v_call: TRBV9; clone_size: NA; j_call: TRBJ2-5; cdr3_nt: TGTGCCAGCAGCGTACCGGGACTAGACTCCTCAGAGACCCAGTACTTC; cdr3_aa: CASSVPGLDSSETQYF
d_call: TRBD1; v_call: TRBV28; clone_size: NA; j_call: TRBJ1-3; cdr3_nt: TGTGCCAGCAGTACTTTGGGACAGGGAACAAAGGCTGGAAACACCATATATTTT; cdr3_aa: CASSTLGQGTKAGNTIYF
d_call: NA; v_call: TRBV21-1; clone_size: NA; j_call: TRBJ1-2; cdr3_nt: TGTGCCAGGATGATCGAGGGCTACACCTTC; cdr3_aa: CARMIEGYTF
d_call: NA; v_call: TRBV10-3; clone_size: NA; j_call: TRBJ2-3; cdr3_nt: TGTGCCATCAGTGAGTCGCCCTTTAGCCTAGGTCGCACAGATACGCAGTATTTT; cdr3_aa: CAISESPFSLGRTDTQYF
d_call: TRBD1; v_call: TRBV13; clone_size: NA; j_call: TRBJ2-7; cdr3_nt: TGTGCCAGCAGCCCTGGGACAGGGCGCTGGGAGCAGTACTTC; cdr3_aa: CASSPGTGRWEQYF
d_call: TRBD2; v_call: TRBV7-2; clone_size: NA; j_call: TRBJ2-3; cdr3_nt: TGTGCCAGCAGCTTAGGGGGACTAGACCGAACAGATACGCAGTATTTT; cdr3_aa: CASSLGGLDRTDTQYF
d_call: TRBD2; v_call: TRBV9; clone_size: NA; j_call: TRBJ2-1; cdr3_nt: TGTGCCAGCAGCGTAGACTCGGGGGGCTACAATGAGCAGTTCTTC; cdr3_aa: CASSVDSGGYNEQFF
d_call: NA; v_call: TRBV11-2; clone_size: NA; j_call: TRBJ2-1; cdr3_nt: TGTGCCAGCAGCTCAGGACAGTACAATGAGCAGTTCTTC; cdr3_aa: CASSSGQYNEQFF
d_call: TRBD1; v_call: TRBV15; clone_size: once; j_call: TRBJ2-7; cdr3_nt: TGTGCCACCAGCGGACAGGGGGCCTTGTACTTC; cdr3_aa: CATSGQGALYF
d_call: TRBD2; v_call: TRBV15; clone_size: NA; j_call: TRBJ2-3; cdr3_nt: TGTGCCACCAGCAGAGACCCGGGGGGGAGCACAGATACGCAGTATTTT; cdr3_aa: CATSRDPGGSTDTQYF
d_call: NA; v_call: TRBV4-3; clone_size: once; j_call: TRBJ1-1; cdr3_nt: TGCGCCAGCAGCACTCAAGCGACAGCGAACACTGAAGCTTTCTTT; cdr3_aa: CASSTQATANTEAFF